This TCR beta chain is from a study of shared clonotypes between healthy human individuals. About the research overall: Donor composition was a couple of women and a few men, aged 18 to 49. The study's findings and limits: Clonotype sharing among donors was thought likely to change with sequencing depth.

As regards this clone: The target antigen is unknown.

Trimming took off 3 bases at V and 2 bases at J, with 15 bases between the two ends. Germline CDR1 and CDR2: SGHRS and YFSETQ. The CDR3 spans 15 residues. TCRdb's table, derived via immunoSEQ multiplex PCR, lists solely in-frame clones and lacks some. The data contain roughly 2.5 million clones, roughly 92% of them seen just once; the ten biggest clones take up 0.11% to 0.15%. This TCR was recovered from a man aged 18 to 35 in good health. The rearrangement uses TRBV5-1 and TRBJ2-7; either TRBD1 or TRBD2 may supply D (5 bases each). The sequencing sample was made of naive CD4+ T cells sorted from blood. Subset: CD45RA+ positively selected. The CDR3 reads CASSSLGTVTYEQYF. CDR3 coding DNA: TGCGCCAGCAGCTCGCTTGGGACGGTCACCTACGAGCAGTACTTC.